This T cell receptor beta chain was identified during a study of T cell repertoires in cytomegalovirus infection. Background on the study: Public TCR beta signatures marked donors with CMV infection and the matching HLA. Regarding the study as a whole: People with CMV and the relevant HLA were identified by cumulative public TCR beta family frequency.

V was trimmed by 5 bases and J by 2 bases, leaving 7 bases between them. Germline CDR1 reads SGHAT; CDR2 reads FQNNGV. The CDR3 has 12 residues. This clonotype was observed a single time. Its antigen is unidentified. Possible read error: a much larger clone is one base away. One entry per CDR3 protein, called by TCRdb with MiXCR from the reads. The sample consists of just over 300,000 distinct CDR3 sequences, 15% to 20% of them appearing once. The chain is built from TRBV11-2 and TRBJ2-7; no clear D. The sequenced sample was PBMCs. The clonotype originates from a human donor in good health (CMV status not recorded). Some clones in this sample may be carry-over from other donors' samples. CDR3 protein: CASSPQTYEQYF. As DNA, the CDR3 is TGTGCCAGCAGCCCCCAAACCTACGAGCAGTACTTC.